One T cell receptor beta chain is described in this entry. The data stem from a study of blood T cell repertoires in COVID-19. Study-wide context: The United States, Italy and Spain supplied acute and convalescent COVID-19 samples.

Under the authors' procedure: Amplification with reference gene primers provided the estimates of nucleated cell counts. Profiling relied on immunoSEQ multiplex PCR, and the TCRdb table lists in-frame clones only, not all of them. V, J and clone size reflect that table, while D and trimming were determined from the DNA. The data contain fewer than 400,000 clones, just under 90% of them singletons. CDR1 is GTSNPN, CDR2 SVGIG, per germline (reference sequence). The length of the CDR3 is 13 residues. Losses at the gene ends were 5 bases for V and 3 bases for J; bases not matched to a gene: 4. Categorization into cohorts depended on clinical history that participants reported.

The TCR comes from a woman in her forties or fifties who had recovered from COVID-19. Sample: PBMCs or T cells enriched from blood (not recorded which). This sequence joins TRBV30 and TRBJ1-1; 9 nucleotides match TRBD1. In nucleotides, the CDR3 is TGTGCCTGGGGACAGGGGCGGTACACTGAAGCTTTCTTT. Protein sequence: CAWGQGRYTEAFF.